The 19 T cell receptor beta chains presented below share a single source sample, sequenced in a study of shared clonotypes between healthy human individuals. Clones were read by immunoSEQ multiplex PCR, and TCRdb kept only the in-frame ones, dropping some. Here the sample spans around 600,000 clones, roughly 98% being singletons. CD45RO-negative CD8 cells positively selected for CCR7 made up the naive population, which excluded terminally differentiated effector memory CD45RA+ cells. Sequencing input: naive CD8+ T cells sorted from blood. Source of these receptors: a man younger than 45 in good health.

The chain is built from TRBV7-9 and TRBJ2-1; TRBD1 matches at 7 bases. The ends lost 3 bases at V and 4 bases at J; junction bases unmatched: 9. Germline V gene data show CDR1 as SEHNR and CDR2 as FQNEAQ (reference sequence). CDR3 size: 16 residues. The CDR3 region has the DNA TGTGCCAGCAGCTTTTTCCCCGGGACAGCGTACAATGAGCAGTTCTTC. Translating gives CASSFFPGTAYNEQFF.

The CDR3 region has the DNA TGTGCCAGCAGCCCTGCTAGCGGGAGTGCCGGGGAGCTGTTTTTT. This gives the protein CASSPASGSAGELFF. The genes are TRBV9 and TRBJ2-2, with TRBD2 matching 10 bases. V gave up 4 bases and J gave up 6 bases; unmatched junction bases: 6. CDR3 length equals 15 residues. Germline V CDR1 and CDR2: SGDLS, YYNGEE.

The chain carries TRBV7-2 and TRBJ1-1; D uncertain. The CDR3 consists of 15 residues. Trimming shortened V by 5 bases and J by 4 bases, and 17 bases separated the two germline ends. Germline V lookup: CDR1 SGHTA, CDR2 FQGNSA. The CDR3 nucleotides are TGTGCCAGCAGCCAGGCCGTGGGGAGAGGCACTGAAGCTTTCTTT. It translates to CASSQAVGRGTEAFF. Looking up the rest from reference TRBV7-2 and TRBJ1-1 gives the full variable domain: GAGVSQSPSNKVTEKGKDVELRCDPISGHTALYWYRQSLGQGLEFLIYFQGNSAPDKSGLPSDRFSAERTGGSVSTLTIQRTQQEDSAVYLCASSQAVGRGTEAFFGQGTRLTVV.

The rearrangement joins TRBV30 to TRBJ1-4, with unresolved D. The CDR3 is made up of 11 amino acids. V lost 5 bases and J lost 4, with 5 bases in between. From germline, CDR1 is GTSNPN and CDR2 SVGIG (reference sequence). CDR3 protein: CAWGYNEKLFF. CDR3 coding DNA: TGTGCCTGGGGTTATAATGAAAAACTGTTTTTT. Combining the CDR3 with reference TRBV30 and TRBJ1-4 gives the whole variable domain SQTIHQWPATLVQPVGSPLSLECTVEGTSNPNLYWYRQAAGRGLQLLFYSVGIGQISSEVPQNLSASRPQDRQFILSSKKLLLSDSGFYLCAWGYNEKLFFGSGTQLSVL.

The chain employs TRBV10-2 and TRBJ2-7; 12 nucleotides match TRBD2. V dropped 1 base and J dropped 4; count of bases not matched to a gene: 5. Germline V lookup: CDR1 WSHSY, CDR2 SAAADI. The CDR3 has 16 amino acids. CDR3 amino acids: CASSEYRTSGDYEQYF. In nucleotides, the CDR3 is TGCGCCAGCAGTGAGTATCGGACTAGCGGGGATTACGAGCAGTACTTC.

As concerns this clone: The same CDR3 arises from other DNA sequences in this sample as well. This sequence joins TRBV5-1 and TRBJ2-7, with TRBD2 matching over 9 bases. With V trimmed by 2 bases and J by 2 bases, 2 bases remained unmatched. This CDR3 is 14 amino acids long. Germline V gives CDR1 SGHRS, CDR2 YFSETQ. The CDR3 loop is CASSFIAGAYEQYF. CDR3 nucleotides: TGCGCCAGCAGCTTTATAGCGGGAGCCTACGAGCAGTACTTC.

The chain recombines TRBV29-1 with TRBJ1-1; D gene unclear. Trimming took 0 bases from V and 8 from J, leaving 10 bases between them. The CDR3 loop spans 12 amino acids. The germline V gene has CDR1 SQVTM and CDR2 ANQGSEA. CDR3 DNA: TGCAGCGTTGAAGATCTAACCCCCGAAGCTTTCTTT. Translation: CSVEDLTPEAFF.

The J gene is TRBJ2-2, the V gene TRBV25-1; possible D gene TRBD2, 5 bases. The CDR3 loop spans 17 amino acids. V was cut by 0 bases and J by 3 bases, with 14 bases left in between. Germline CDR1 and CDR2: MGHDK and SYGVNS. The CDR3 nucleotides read TGTGCCAGCAGTGAATATACCTTTCGGGGTGACACCGGGGAGCTGTTTTTT. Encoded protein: CASSEYTFRGDTGELFF.

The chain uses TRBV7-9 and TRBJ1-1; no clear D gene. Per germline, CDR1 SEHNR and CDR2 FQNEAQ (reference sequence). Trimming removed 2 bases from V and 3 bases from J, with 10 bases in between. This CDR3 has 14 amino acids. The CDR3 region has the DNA TGTGCCAGCAGCTTACCCTTACGGGACACTGAAGCTTTCTTT. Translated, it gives CASSLPLRDTEAFF.

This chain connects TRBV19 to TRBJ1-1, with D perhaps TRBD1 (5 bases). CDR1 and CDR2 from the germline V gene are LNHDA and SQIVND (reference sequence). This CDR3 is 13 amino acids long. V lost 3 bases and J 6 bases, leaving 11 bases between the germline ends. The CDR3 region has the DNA TGTGCCAGTAGTATTGGGACTGACTCTGAAGCTTTCTTT. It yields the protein CASSIGTDSEAFF.

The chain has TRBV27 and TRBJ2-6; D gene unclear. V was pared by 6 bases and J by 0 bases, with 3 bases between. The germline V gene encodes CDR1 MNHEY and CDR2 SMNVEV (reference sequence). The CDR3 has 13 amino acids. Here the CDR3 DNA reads TGTGCCAGCAGGAACTCTGGGGCCAACGTCCTGACTTTC. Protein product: CASRNSGANVLTF.

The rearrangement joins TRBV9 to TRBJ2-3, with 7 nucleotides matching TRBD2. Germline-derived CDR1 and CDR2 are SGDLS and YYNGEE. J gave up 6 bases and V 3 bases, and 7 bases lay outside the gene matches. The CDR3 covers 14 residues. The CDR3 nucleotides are TGTGCCAGCAGCGGTGCGGGGGTACTGGATACGCAGTATTTT. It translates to CASSGAGVLDTQYF.

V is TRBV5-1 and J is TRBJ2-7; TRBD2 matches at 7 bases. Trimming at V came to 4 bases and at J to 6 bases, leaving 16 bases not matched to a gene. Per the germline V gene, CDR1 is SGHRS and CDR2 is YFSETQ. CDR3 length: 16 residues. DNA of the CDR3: TGCGCCAGCAGCGAAAGACTCGCGGGAGATCGGGGCGAGCAGTACTTC. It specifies CASSERLAGDRGEQYF.

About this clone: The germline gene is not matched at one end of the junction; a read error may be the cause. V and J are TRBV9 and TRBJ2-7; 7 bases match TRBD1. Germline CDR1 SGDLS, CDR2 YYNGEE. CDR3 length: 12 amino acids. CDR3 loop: CASSSQGSEQHF. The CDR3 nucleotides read TGTGCCAGCAGCTCACAGGGGAGCGAGCAGCACTTC.

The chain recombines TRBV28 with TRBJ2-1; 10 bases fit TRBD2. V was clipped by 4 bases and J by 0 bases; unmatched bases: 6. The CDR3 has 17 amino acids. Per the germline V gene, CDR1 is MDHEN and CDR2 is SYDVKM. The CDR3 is CASSSRTSGLSYNEQFF. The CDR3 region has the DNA TGTGCCAGCAGTTCTAGGACTAGCGGCCTCTCCTACAATGAGCAGTTCTTC.

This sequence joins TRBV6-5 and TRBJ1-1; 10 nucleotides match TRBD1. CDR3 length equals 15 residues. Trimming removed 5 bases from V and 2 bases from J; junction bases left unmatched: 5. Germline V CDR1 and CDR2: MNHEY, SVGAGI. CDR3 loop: CASSPDRGLNTEAFF. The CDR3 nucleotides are TGTGCCAGCAGTCCAGACAGGGGGCTAAACACTGAAGCTTTCTTT.

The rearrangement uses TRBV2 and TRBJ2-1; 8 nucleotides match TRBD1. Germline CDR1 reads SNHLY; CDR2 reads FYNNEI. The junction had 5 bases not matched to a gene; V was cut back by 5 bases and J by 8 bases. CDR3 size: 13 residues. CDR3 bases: TGTGCCAGCAGTACGGACAGGGCGTATGAGCAGTTCTTC. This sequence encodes CASSTDRAYEQFF.

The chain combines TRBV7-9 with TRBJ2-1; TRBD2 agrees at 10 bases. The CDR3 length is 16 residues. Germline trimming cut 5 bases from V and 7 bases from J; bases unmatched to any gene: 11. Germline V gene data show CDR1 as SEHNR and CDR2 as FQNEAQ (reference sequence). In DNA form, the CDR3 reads TGTGCCAGCAGCCCCCCCAAGGGACTAGCGAGGAATGAGCAGTTCTTC. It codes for CASSPPKGLARNEQFF.

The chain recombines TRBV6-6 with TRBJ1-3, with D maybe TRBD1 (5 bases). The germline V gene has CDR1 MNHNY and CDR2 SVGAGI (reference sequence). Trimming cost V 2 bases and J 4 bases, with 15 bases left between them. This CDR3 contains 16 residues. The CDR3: CASSYRQGEVGNTIYF. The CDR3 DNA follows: TGTGCCAGCAGTTACCGTCAGGGAGAAGTCGGAAACACCATATATTTT.